Here is one T cell receptor (beta chain) with its context. The clone's antigen remains unknown. Base qualities are not at hand, and no much larger clone is one base apart. Per the publication, the treatment or condition label means: allogeneic hematopoietic cell transplantation with graft depleted of TCRalphabeta T cells and CD19 B cells. The transplant recipients were children given TCRalphabeta/CD19-depleted allogeneic hematopoietic cell grafts. Trimming removed 2 bases from V and 3 bases from J, leaving 11 bases between the germline ends. The germline V gene (reference sequence) supplies CDR1 SEHNR and CDR2 FQNEAQ. Counted from cysteine to phenylalanine, this CDR3 has 14 amino acids. CDR3 DNA only is kept here, 42 bases in frame from base 1. This sample was taken from a study of T-cell reconstitution after alpha-beta-depleted transplantation in children (TCRdb year 2016). In terms of the full investigation: Using TCR repertoire profiling, the study quantitatively followed how T-cell immune reconstitution unfolded in children after TCRalphabeta/CD19-depleted allogeneic hematopoietic cell transplantation. Broader findings and caveats from the paper: The frequencies of hyperexpanded clones fell over the following months, and after one year, T-cell counts and TCRbeta diversity were mostly attributed to newly produced T cells. In some patients, the high TCRbeta diversity seen at day 60 was put down to recipient T cells and intrathymic progenitors that had survived conditioning. The apparently early alphabetaT-cell count recovery about two months after transplant was reportedly dependent on only several hundred rapidly expanded clones derived from non-depleted graft cells.

The library was made by PCR. Sequencing was carried out with an Illumina HiSeq 2500. TCR library preparation used molecular barcoding, with unique molecular identifiers applied to normalize quantification of the TCRbeta repertoire. TCRdb passed the public sequencing reads through fastp at Q25 and MiXCR, retaining productive beta sequences. All rows with the same CDR3 protein become a single entry with the most common DNA and genes. The sample table holds hundreds of thousands of distinct CDR3 sequences, of which 10% to 15% were seen once. The biggest ten clones account for 2.2% of the sample. The input for sequencing was PBMCs, mostly from graft donor cells, taken 360 days after TCRalphabeta/CD19-depleted stem cell transplant. The source is a male patient under 18 who had a stem cell transplant for acute myeloid leukemia, so the T cells may come from the graft donor. The chain is encoded by TRBV7-9 joined to TRBJ2-7, with an unclear D gene assignment. The nucleotide sequence is given as TGTGCCAGCAGCTTAATAGGGTATGACTACGAGCAGTACTTC. Its translation is CASSLIGYDYEQYF.